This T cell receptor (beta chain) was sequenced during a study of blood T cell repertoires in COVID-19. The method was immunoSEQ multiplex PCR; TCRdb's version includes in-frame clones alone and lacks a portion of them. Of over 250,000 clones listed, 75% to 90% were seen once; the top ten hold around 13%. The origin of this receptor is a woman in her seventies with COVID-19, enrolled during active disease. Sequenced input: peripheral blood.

The CDR3 loop is CASSQVPGLSSPLHF. Written as DNA, the CDR3 is TGTGCCAGCAGCCAAGTTCCGGGGTTGAGTTCACCCCTCCACTTT. The V call is TRBV3-1 (or the pseudogene TRBV3-2), the J call TRBJ1-6; D unclear. Germline V gene data show CDR1 as LGHDT and CDR2 as YNNKEL (reference sequence). The CDR3 has 15 amino acids. V shed 1 base and J shed 9 bases, with 13 bases lying between them.